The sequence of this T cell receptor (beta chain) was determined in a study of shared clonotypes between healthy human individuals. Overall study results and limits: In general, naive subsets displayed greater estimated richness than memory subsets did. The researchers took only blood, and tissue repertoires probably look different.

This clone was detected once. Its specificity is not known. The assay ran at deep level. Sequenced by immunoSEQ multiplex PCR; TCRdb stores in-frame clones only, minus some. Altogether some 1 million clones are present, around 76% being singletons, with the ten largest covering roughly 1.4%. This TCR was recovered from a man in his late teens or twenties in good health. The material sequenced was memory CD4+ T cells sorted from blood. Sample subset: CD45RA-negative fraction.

Here the CDR3 reads CAIRKNQPQHF. The CDR3 DNA follows: TGTGCCATCAGAAAGAATCAGCCCCAGCATTTT. The chain has TRBV10-3 and TRBJ1-5; D remains ambiguous. Trimming removed 6 bases at V and 4 bases at J, with 4 bases between. The germline gives CDR1 ENHRY, CDR2 SYGVKD. The CDR3 is 11 residues long.